The 16 T cell receptor beta chains in this list originate from one sample, sequenced in a study of T cells in Graves' hyperthyroidism and ophthalmopathy. From RNA transcripts, TCR beta CDR3 regions were amplified. Carried out on the TCR CDR3, a first-round RT-PCR used the HTBI primer set. TCRdb called the multiplex PCR reads again in MiXCR, with one record for every CDR3 protein. Of a few hundred thousand distinct CDR3 sequences in the sample, around 50% are singletons; the top ten hold around 47%. The source material was peripheral blood or thyroid tissue (not recorded which). All receptors come from an adult woman with Graves' disease, either hyperthyroidism or ophthalmopathy (not recorded which).

This clonotype was seen many times. V gene TRBV19 combines with J gene TRBJ2-2; TRBD2 aligns across 7 bases. CDR1 and CDR2 (germline): LNHDA, SQIVND (reference sequence). The CDR3 runs to 15 residues. Trimming cost V 9 bases and J 0 bases; bases outside gene matches: 7. The DNA of the CDR3 is TGTGCCAGCAGCTCCGGACTAGCGAACACCGGGGAGCTGTTTTTT. It yields the protein CASSSGLANTGELFF.

This clonotype was seen at least ten times. The V gene is TRBV5-1, the J gene TRBJ2-5; perhaps D is TRBD1 or TRBD2 (6 bases each). The germline V and J ends were trimmed by 3 bases and 2 bases, with 17 bases remaining between them. The CDR3 has 16 amino acids. Germline values: CDR1 SGHRS, CDR2 YFSETQ. The CDR3 protein is CASSSGAQAGQETQYF. The CDR3 nucleotides read TGCGCCAGCAGCTCGGGGGCACAGGCAGGTCAAGAGACCCAGTACTTC. The complete variable domain, with remaining parts taken from reference TRBV5-1 and TRBJ2-5, reads KAGVTQTPRYLIKTRGQQVTLSCSPISGHRSVSWYQQTPGQGLQFLFEYFSETQRNKGNFPGRFSGRQFSNSRSEMNVSTLELGDSALYLCASSSGAQAGQETQYFGPGTRLLVL.

This clonotype appeared many times. The V and J genes are TRBV12-3 or TRBV12-4 and TRBJ1-6; a weak D match, TRBD1 (6 bases). This CDR3 comprises 15 residues. V dropped 4 bases and J dropped 8 bases, with 15 bases sitting between them. The CDR3 spells CASSSLTGIDSPLHF. The CDR3 coding sequence is TGTGCCAGCAGTTCCTTAACAGGGATTGATTCACCCCTCCACTTT.

This clonotype was seen more than once but under ten times. This rearrangement joins TRBV24-1 to TRBJ2-7, with D unresolved. CDR3 length equals 13 residues. V was pared by 3 bases and J by 6 bases, with 11 bases between. The germline V gene encodes CDR1 KGHDR and CDR2 SFDVKD. The CDR3 bases are TGTGCCACCAGTGATCCTCCGGGCCCCGAGCAGTACTTC. Translating gives CATSDPPGPEQYF.

The J gene is TRBJ1-2, the V gene TRBV6-5, with no clear D. Looked up from germline, CDR1 is MNHEY and CDR2 is SVGAGI. This CDR3 comprises 14 residues. V shed 5 bases and J shed 1 base, with 11 bases lying between them. Written as DNA, the CDR3 is TGTGCCAGCAGTACGTCCGGGAATAACTATGGCTACACCTTC. Encoded protein: CASSTSGNNYGYTF.

This clonotype was seen a few times. J is TRBJ1-6 and V is TRBV9, with TRBD1 identical over 11 bases. V was clipped by 0 bases and J by 10 bases; unmatched bases: 3. Germline V lookup: CDR1 SGDLS, CDR2 YYNGEE. The CDR3 loop spans 15 amino acids. CDR3 amino acids: CASSVAGQGDSPLHF. The CDR3, as DNA: TGTGCCAGCAGCGTAGCGGGACAGGGGGACTCACCCCTCCACTTT.

V is TRBV29-1 and J is TRBJ2-7, with D possibly being TRBD1 or TRBD2 (5 bases each). The CDR3 runs 12 residues. V was clipped by 4 bases and J by 4 bases, with 11 bases between them. Germline CDR1 is SQVTM and CDR2 is ANQGSEA. The CDR3 loop is CSVGGREYEQYF. The CDR3 DNA is TGCAGCGTTGGCGGCAGGGAGTACGAGCAGTACTTC.

The chain combines TRBV10-3 with TRBJ1-2; 11 nucleotides align to TRBD1. V lost 1 base to trimming and J lost 7 bases; unmatched junction nucleotides: 5. Per the germline V gene, CDR1 is ENHRY and CDR2 is SYGVKD. The CDR3 is 15 residues long. The CDR3 DNA reads TGTGCCATCAGTGAGTTCGGGGACAGGGGGATTGGCTACACCTTC. It yields the protein CAISEFGDRGIGYTF.

The rearrangement uses TRBV24-1 and TRBJ1-2; the D is unclear. Trimming cost V 2 bases and J 8 bases, with 8 bases left between them. CDR1 and CDR2 (germline): KGHDR, SFDVKD. The CDR3 consists of 12 residues. The CDR3 region is CATSDYARGYTF. In DNA, the CDR3 is TGTGCCACCAGTGATTATGCCCGGGGCTACACCTTC.

This clonotype turned up a few times. This chain uses TRBV7-9 with TRBJ2-7; D is undetermined. This CDR3 region has 14 residues. Germline V gene lookup returns CDR1 SEHNR and CDR2 FQNEAQ (reference sequence). V lost 6 bases and J lost 0, with 12 bases in between. The CDR3 sequence: CASRPGSVSYEQYF. For the CDR3, the DNA is TGTGCCAGCAGGCCAGGTTCCGTCTCCTACGAGCAGTACTTC.

A few counts support this clonotype. The rearrangement uses TRBV7-9 and TRBJ2-7; the match to TRBD2 covers 14 bases. This CDR3 comprises 15 residues. The germline CDR1 and CDR2 sequences are SEHNR and FQNEAQ (reference sequence). The junction had 3 bases not matched to a gene; V was cut back by 3 bases and J by 5 bases. The CDR3 bases are TGTGCCAGCAGCTTGCGGGGACTAGCGGGAGACGAGCAGTACTTC. Protein sequence: CASSLRGLAGDEQYF.

This sequence joins TRBV9 and TRBJ2-2, with 11 bases identical to TRBD2. In germline, CDR1 is SGDLS, CDR2 YYNGEE. There are 16 residues in the CDR3. J was trimmed by 5 bases and V by 1 base; bases with no gene match: 4. This chain's CDR3 is CASSVIGTSGTGELFF. CDR3 in DNA: TGTGCCAGCAGCGTAATAGGGACTAGCGGTACCGGGGAGCTGTTTTTT.

This clonotype was recorded a few times. The gene calls are TRBV20-1 and TRBJ1-1; tentatively, D is TRBD1 (5 bases). CDR3 length equals 13 residues. The V gene's germline CDR1 is DFQATT and CDR2 SNEGSKA (reference sequence). The V end was cut by 5 bases, the J end by 0 bases, with 10 bases between. The CDR3 loop is CSAYDSLNTEAFF. The CDR3 DNA reads TGCAGTGCTTATGACAGCTTGAACACTGAAGCTTTCTTT.

The rearrangement links TRBV7-2 to TRBJ2-7; D uncertain. Trimming took off 2 bases at V and 1 base at J, with 9 bases between the two ends. The CDR3 has 14 residues. Per germline, CDR1 SGHTA and CDR2 FQGNSA. The CDR3 sequence is CASSLRARSYEQYF. The CDR3 DNA is TGTGCCAGCAGCTTACGGGCCCGTTCCTACGAGCAGTACTTC.

The chain is built from TRBV10-3 and TRBJ1-6; the D is unclear. The CDR3 has 15 residues. Trimming removed 2 bases at V and 8 bases at J, with 13 bases between. Germline CDR1 reads ENHRY; CDR2 reads SYGVKD. CDR3 bases: TGTGCCATCAGTGAGGAAGGTCTCGGGGATTCACCCCTCCACTTT. Protein: CAISEEGLGDSPLHF.

This chain connects TRBV7-3 to TRBJ1-6; D remains ambiguous. The CDR3 has 13 residues. Germline assignment: CDR1 SGHTA and CDR2 FQGTGA. V gave up 3 bases and J gave up 10 bases, with 10 bases separating them. CDR3: CASSLRMGSPLHF. In nucleotides, the CDR3 is TGTGCCAGCAGCTTGCGCATGGGATCACCCCTCCACTTT.